The 27 T cell receptor beta chains reported below all come from one sample, sequenced in a study of T cell responses to AZD1222 COVID-19 vaccine. Only in-frame clones appear in the TCRdb table, and some are missing; sequencing was by immunoSEQ multiplex PCR. The table records about 170,000 clones, roughly nine tenths of them present only once. The material was peripheral blood, obtained on day 0 of AZD1222 vaccination. The receptors come from an adult in good health.

The rearrangement links TRBV4-3 to TRBJ1-6; D is perhaps TRBD1 (6 bases). V lost 0 bases and J 9 bases, leaving 15 bases between the germline ends. CDR1 is LGHNA and CDR2 is YSLEER in the germline V gene. This CDR3 is 16 amino acids long. CDR3 in amino acids: CASSQEVPRGSSPLHF. As DNA, the CDR3 is TGCGCCAGCAGCCAAGAGGTTCCCAGGGGCAGTTCACCCCTCCACTTT.

The chain uses TRBV11-3 and TRBJ1-6; D unclear. The germline V gene encodes CDR1 SGHNT and CDR2 YENEEA. Trimming removed 0 bases from V and 0 bases from J, with 12 bases in between. The CDR3 consists of 18 residues. The CDR3 sequence: CASSLEGRTDSYNSPLHF. The CDR3 nucleotides read TGTGCCAGCAGCTTAGAAGGGCGTACAGACTCCTATAATTCACCCCTCCACTTT.

The chain has TRBV28 and TRBJ2-4, with a possible D match to TRBD1 (6 bases). Germline V gene data show CDR1 as MDHEN and CDR2 as SYDVKM. The CDR3 runs to 16 residues. The ends were cut back, 4 bases at V and 0 bases at J, with 13 bases in the middle. The CDR3 nucleotides are TGTGCCAGCAGTTCCCGGACAGAAATAGCCAAAAACATTCAGTACTTC. Translated: CASSSRTEIAKNIQYF.

This rearrangement joins TRBV10-3 to TRBJ2-1; TRBD1 matches at 10 bases. This CDR3 region has 14 residues. Germline CDR1 ENHRY, CDR2 SYGVKD. J was trimmed by 6 bases and V by 4 bases; bases with no gene match: 3. The CDR3 nucleotides read TGTGCCATCAGTGGGGACAGGGGTGCCAATGAGCAGTTCTTC. Amino acid sequence: CAISGDRGANEQFF.

The chain carries TRBV30 and TRBJ1-6; D might be TRBD1 (5 bases). Germline V gene sequence: CDR1 GTSNPN, CDR2 SVGIG (reference sequence). Trimming pared 2 bases from V and 10 bases from J, leaving 12 bases between. The CDR3 has 13 amino acids. Here the CDR3 reads CAWSTSGLSPLHF. DNA for the CDR3: TGTGCCTGGAGTACTTCGGGACTCTCACCCCTCCACTTT. Full variable domain (remainder filled in from reference TRBV30 and TRBJ1-6): SQTIHQWPATLVQPVGSPLSLECTVEGTSNPNLYWYRQAAGRGLQLLFYSVGIGQISSEVPQNLSASRPQDRQFILSSKKLLLSDSGFYLCAWSTSGLSPLHFGNGTRLTVT.

This chain uses TRBV4-3 with TRBJ1-1, with D unresolved. Per germline, CDR1 LGHNA and CDR2 YSLEER. CDR3 length: 14 residues. V was shortened by 0 bases and J by 1 base, with 6 bases between the two germline ends. In DNA form, the CDR3 reads TGCGCCAGCAGCCAAGATCGGTGGAACACTGAAGCTTTCTTT. It specifies CASSQDRWNTEAFF.

V gene TRBV2 combines with J gene TRBJ2-2; the match to TRBD1 covers 7 bases. CDR1 and CDR2 from the germline V gene are SNHLY and FYNNEI. The V segment lost 2 bases and the J segment 2 bases; nucleotides outside the gene matches: 5. The CDR3 totals 16 residues. CDR3 bases: TGTGCCAGCAGTGAATGGCAGGGGGTTAACACCGGGGAGCTGTTTTTT. Protein: CASSEWQGVNTGELFF. The variable domain in full, with the rest retrieved from reference TRBV2 and TRBJ2-2, is EPEVTQTPSHQVTQMGQEVILRCVPISNHLYFYWYRQILGQKVEFLVSFYNNEISEKSEIFDDQFSVERPDGSNFTLKIRSTKLEDSAMYFCASSEWQGVNTGELFFGEGSRLTVL.

The chain joins TRBV6-6 to TRBJ2-2; 7 bases line up with TRBD1. V was pared by 5 bases and J by 3 bases, with 6 bases of the junction left unmatched. Germline assignment: CDR1 MNHNY and CDR2 SVGAGI (reference sequence). The CDR3 contains 15 residues. As DNA, the CDR3 is TGTGCCAGCAGTCGACAGGGATTTGACACCGGGGAGCTGTTTTTT. It specifies CASSRQGFDTGELFF.

This chain joins TRBV3-1 (or the pseudogene TRBV3-2) and TRBJ2-2; weak D call: TRBD2 (5 bases). V gave up 6 bases and J gave up 1 base, with 6 bases separating them. The CDR3 totals 13 residues. The germline CDR1 and CDR2 sequences are LGHDT and YNNKEL (reference sequence). The CDR3 protein is CASRAGNTGELFF. Here the CDR3 DNA reads TGTGCCAGCAGGGCGGGGAACACCGGGGAGCTGTTTTTT.

V and J are TRBV10-3 and TRBJ1-4, with 9 positions matching TRBD1. Trimming removed 10 bases from V and 5 bases from J; junction bases left unmatched: 5. The CDR3 is made up of 13 amino acids. In germline, CDR1 is ENHRY, CDR2 SYGVKD. The CDR3 bases are TGTGCCACATGGACAGGGGCGAATGAAAAACTGTTTTTT. Amino acid sequence: CATWTGANEKLFF.

The chain carries TRBV5-5 and TRBJ1-4; D gene unclear. Trimming left V 4 bases short and J 1 base short, with 11 bases between. Germline CDR1 SGHKS, CDR2 YYEKEE (reference sequence). The CDR3 covers 15 residues. The CDR3 coding sequence is TGTGCCAGCAGCGGTGGAGAGCTAACTAATGAAAAACTGTTTTTT. Its translation: CASSGGELTNEKLFF.

The rearrangement uses TRBV6-1 and TRBJ1-2; D is unclear. Germline CDR1 reads MNHNS; CDR2 reads SASEGT. The V end was cut by 0 bases, the J end by 7 bases, with 15 bases between. The length of the CDR3 is 15 residues. As DNA, the CDR3 is TGTGCCAGCAGTGAAGCCTCCCGGCCCTTTCTTGGCTACACCTTC. Translation gives CASSEASRPFLGYTF.

This chain uses TRBV29-1 with TRBJ2-1; possible D gene TRBD1, 6 bases. The CDR3 sequence is 15 residues long. Trimming cost V 8 bases and J 6 bases, with 23 bases left between them. The V gene's germline CDR1 is SQVTM and CDR2 ANQGSEA. The CDR3 nucleotides read TGCAGCCTCAAGAGGACAGCTTTTCTGGGCAATGAGCAGTTCTTC. Protein sequence: CSLKRTAFLGNEQFF.

The chain joins TRBV28 to TRBJ1-3; no firm D call. Germline V CDR1 and CDR2: MDHEN, SYDVKM. V was pared by 1 base and J by 3 bases, with 16 bases between. There are 17 residues in the CDR3. CDR3 region: CASSLSPGRLSGNTIYF. In DNA, the CDR3 is TGTGCCAGCAGTTTATCCCCAGGTCGTTTGAGTGGAAACACCATATATTTT.

This chain uses TRBV3-1 (or the pseudogene TRBV3-2) with TRBJ1-6; D not resolved. Per germline, CDR1 LGHDT and CDR2 YNNKEL (reference sequence). The CDR3 is 16 amino acids. The V end lost 0 bases, the J end lost 3 bases, and 9 bases lay between the germline ends. This CDR3 is CASSQELVDYNSPLHF. CDR3 nucleotides: TGTGCCAGCAGCCAAGAATTGGTGGACTATAATTCACCCCTCCACTTT.

The V call is TRBV12-3 or TRBV12-4, the J call TRBJ1-1; TRBD1 is a possible D gene (5 bases). V lost 5 bases, J lost 7 bases, and 14 bases lay in between. The CDR3 has 13 residues. The CDR3: CASSPGGRGEAFF. The DNA for the CDR3 is TGTGCCAGCAGTCCGGGGGGACGTGGTGAAGCTTTCTTT.

V and J are TRBV2 and TRBJ2-7; no clear D. Deletions cut 9 bases from V and 6 bases from J, with 15 bases between. Germline CDR1 and CDR2: SNHLY and FYNNEI. The CDR3 totals 12 residues. Written as DNA, the CDR3 is TGTGCCAGGAAGGGTGGTCCGCGCGAGCAGTACTTC. It translates to CARKGGPREQYF.

The V gene is TRBV3-1 (or the pseudogene TRBV3-2), the J gene TRBJ2-3, with D tentatively TRBD1 (6 bases). Trimming shortened V by 2 bases and J by 2 bases, and 11 bases separated the two germline ends. In germline, CDR1 is LGHDT, CDR2 YNNKEL (reference sequence). The CDR3 sequence is 15 residues long. The CDR3 loop reads CASSQQGRPTDTQYF. The DNA of the CDR3 is TGTGCCAGCAGCCAACAGGGGCGACCCACAGATACGCAGTATTTT.

The chain uses TRBV9 and TRBJ2-7; either TRBD1 or TRBD2 may supply D (5 bases each). The CDR3 has 14 amino acids. Trimming shortened V by 0 bases and J by 0 bases, and 7 bases separated the two germline ends. Germline V CDR1 and CDR2: SGDLS, YYNGEE. The CDR3 nucleotides read TGTGCCAGCAGCGTAGGAGGGGACTCCTACGAGCAGTACTTC. Amino acids: CASSVGGDSYEQYF.

The chain has TRBV12-3 or TRBV12-4 and TRBJ2-1, with a tentative D call TRBD2 (6 bases). With 8 bases removed from V and 6 bases from J, the gap between germline ends came to 14 bases. This CDR3 contains 13 residues. The DNA for the CDR3 is TGTGCCAGCGGAGGGGACCCAGGCAATGAGCAGTTCTTC. As protein: CASGGDPGNEQFF.

Concerning this clone: The germline gene is not matched at one end of the junction; a read error may be the cause. This sequence joins TRBV20-1 and TRBJ2-2; D is possibly TRBD1 or TRBD2 (7 bases each). This CDR3 has 15 amino acids. Germline V lookup: CDR1 DFQATT, CDR2 SNEGSKA (reference sequence). The CDR3 nucleotides are TGCAGTGCTAGTGGTCAGGGGGGGAACTCCGGGGAGCTGTTTTTT. Protein sequence: CSASGQGGNSGELFF.

The chain is built from TRBV6-1 and TRBJ1-4; D is undetermined. The CDR3 consists of 16 residues. V gave up 3 bases and J gave up 3 bases, with 14 bases separating them. Germline assignment: CDR1 MNHNS and CDR2 SASEGT. The DNA of the CDR3 is TGTGCCAGCAGTGAGTTCAGCCCCGTGGCTAATGAAAAACTGTTTTTT. Its translation is CASSEFSPVANEKLFF.

The chain uses TRBV3-1 (or the pseudogene TRBV3-2) and TRBJ1-2, with TRBD1 matching over 7 bases. Germline assignment: CDR1 LGHDT and CDR2 YNNKEL (reference sequence). The CDR3 is made up of 15 amino acids. After removal of 4 bases from V and 1 base from J, the junction contained 6 bases not matched to a gene. CDR3 sequence reads: CASSLPGQVNYGYTF. Here the CDR3 DNA reads TGTGCCAGCAGCCTCCCTGGACAGGTTAACTATGGCTACACCTTC.

V usage is TRBV18 and J usage is TRBJ1-1; D ambiguous. The germline V gene has CDR1 KGHSH and CDR2 LQKENI. The CDR3 sequence is 15 residues long. Between the trimmed V and J ends, which lost 4 bases and 1 base, there was a span of 13 bases. The CDR3 nucleotides are TGTGCCAGCTCACGCCTAGGGTTTCCGAACACTGAAGCTTTCTTT. This gives the protein CASSRLGFPNTEAFF.

The chain couples TRBV18 to TRBJ1-1, with no clear D. CDR3 length: 14 residues. Germline V CDR1 and CDR2: KGHSH, LQKENI. V gave up 3 bases and J gave up 1 base, with 9 bases separating them. The CDR3 DNA follows: TGTGCCAGCTCACCCGACCAGGAGAACACTGAAGCTTTCTTT. It translates to CASSPDQENTEAFF.

V and J are TRBV9 and TRBJ2-3; 8 bases map to TRBD2. Germline V gene sequence: CDR1 SGDLS, CDR2 YYNGEE. Germline trimming cut 4 bases from V and 4 bases from J; bases unmatched to any gene: 11. The CDR3 is 16 amino acids. CDR3: CASSLRGGRGSDTQYF. CDR3 bases: TGTGCCAGCAGCCTTCGGGGGGGCCGAGGTTCAGATACGCAGTATTTT.

V gene TRBV12-5 combines with J gene TRBJ2-7, with a tentative D call TRBD2 (6 bases). The V end was cut by 0 bases, the J end by 6 bases, with 9 bases between. CDR3 length equals 13 residues. The germline V gene encodes CDR1 LGHNT and CDR2 FRNRAP. The CDR3 DNA reads as TGTGCTAGTGGTTTGGTAATGGGGGGCGAGCAGTACGTC. Residues: CASGLVMGGEQYV.